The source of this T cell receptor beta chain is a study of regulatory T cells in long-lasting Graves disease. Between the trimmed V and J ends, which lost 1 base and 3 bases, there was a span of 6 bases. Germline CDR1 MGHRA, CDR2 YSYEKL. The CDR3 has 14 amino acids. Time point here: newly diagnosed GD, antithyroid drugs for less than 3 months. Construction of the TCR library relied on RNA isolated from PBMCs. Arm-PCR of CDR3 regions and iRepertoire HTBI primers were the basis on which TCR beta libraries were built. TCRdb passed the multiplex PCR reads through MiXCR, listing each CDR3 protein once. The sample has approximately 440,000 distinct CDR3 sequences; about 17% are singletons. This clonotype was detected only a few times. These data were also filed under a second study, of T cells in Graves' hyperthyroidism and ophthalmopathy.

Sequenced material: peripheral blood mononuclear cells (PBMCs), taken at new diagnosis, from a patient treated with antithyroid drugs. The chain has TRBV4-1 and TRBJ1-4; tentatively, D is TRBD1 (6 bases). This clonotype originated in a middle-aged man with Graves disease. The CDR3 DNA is TGCGCCAGCAGCCAAGGGGGGCCTAATGAAAAACTGTTTTTT. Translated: CASSQGGPNEKLFF.